The sequence of this T cell receptor (beta chain) was determined in a study of control samples from healthy donors and cancer patients (dated by TCRdb to the early 2020s). A remark on this clone: The specificity of this receptor is unknown. Base qualities are not at hand, and no much larger clone is one base apart.

The CDR3 goes from the cysteine to the phenylalanine over 13 residues. Only the CDR3 DNA stays, 39 bases, in frame from base 1. The germline V gene supplies CDR1 MNHEY and CDR2 SVGAGI. Relative to germline, V is 2 bases shorter and J is 5 bases shorter, with 7 bases between their ends. To prepare the library, the immunoSEQ multiplex PCR assay was applied. TCRdb's version of the immuneACCESS table is confined to in-frame rearrangements and falls short of the full clone set. An unresolved V gene accounts for under half of the shortfall where checked; the remainder is of unknown origin. This sample holds about 170,000 clones; 85% to 95% were observed only once. The ten most abundant clones make up roughly 4.3% of the sample.

The chain joins TRBV6-5 to TRBJ2-1; TRBD1 is a weak D gene call, 5 bases matching. The sequencing input was blood. The origin of this receptor is an older woman in good health. The base sequence is TGTGCCAGCAGTTACGGCAGGGACAATGAGCAGTTCTTC. This is translated as CASSYGRDNEQFF.